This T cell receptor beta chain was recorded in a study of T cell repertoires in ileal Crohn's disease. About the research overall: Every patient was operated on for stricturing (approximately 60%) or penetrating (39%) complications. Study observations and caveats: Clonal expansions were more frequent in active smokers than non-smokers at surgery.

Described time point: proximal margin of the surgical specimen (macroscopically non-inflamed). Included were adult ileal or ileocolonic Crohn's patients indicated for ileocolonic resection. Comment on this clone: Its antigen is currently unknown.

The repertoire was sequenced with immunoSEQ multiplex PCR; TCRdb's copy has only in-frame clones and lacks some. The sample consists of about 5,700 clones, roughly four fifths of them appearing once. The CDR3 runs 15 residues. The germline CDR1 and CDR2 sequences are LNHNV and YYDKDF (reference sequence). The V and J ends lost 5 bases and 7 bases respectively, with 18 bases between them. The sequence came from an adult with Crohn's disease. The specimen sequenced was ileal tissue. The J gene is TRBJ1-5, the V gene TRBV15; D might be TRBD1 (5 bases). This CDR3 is CATSFRPGPGQPQHF. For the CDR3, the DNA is TGTGCCACCAGCTTCCGACCGGGGCCGGGCCAGCCCCAGCATTTT.